The 16 T cell receptor beta chains in this list originate from one sample, sequenced in a study of metastatic and nonmetastatic thyroid tumors. Before thyroid surgery, none of the patients had received any treatment. MiXCR was used by TCRdb to re-call the PCR reads. The table has just over 15,000 clones, roughly 21% seen once. Sample: tumor tissue. The receptors derive from a female donor with papillary thyroid cancer or a benign thyroid nodule (not recorded which). Some clones in this sample may be carry-over from other donors' samples.

This clone was seen repeatedly, ten times or more. V gene TRBV20-1 combines with J gene TRBJ2-2; weak D call: TRBD1 (6 bases). The CDR3 runs 14 residues. Per germline, CDR1 DFQATT and CDR2 SNEGSKA (reference sequence). Trimming shortened V by 6 bases and J by 1 base, and 12 bases separated the two germline ends. This chain's CDR3 is CSATTGRNTGELFF. The CDR3 coding sequence is TGCAGTGCAACAACAGGGAGGAACACCGGGGAGCTGTTTTTT.

The chain joins TRBV20-1 to TRBJ1-5, with D possibly TRBD1 on 6 matching bases. CDR3 length equals 14 residues. With 4 bases removed from V and 6 bases from J, the gap between germline ends came to 16 bases. CDR1 is DFQATT, CDR2 SNEGSKA, per germline (reference sequence). Here the CDR3 reads CSAIEHGGRQPQHF. The CDR3 nucleotides are TGCAGTGCTATAGAGCACGGGGGGCGTCAGCCCCAGCATTTT.

The gene calls are TRBV2 and TRBJ1-2; D is undetermined. Trimming left V 2 bases short and J 3 bases short, with 7 bases between. This CDR3 has 13 residues. Germline CDR1 and CDR2: SNHLY and FYNNEI. The CDR3 region is CASSERRDYGYTF. The CDR3 DNA sequence: TGTGCCAGCAGTGAAAGACGGGACTATGGCTACACCTTC.

This clone came up many times. This chain joins TRBV10-3 and TRBJ1-3, with D possibly being TRBD1 (5 bases). The CDR3 sequence is 13 residues long. Germline V gives CDR1 ENHRY, CDR2 SYGVKD. The V and J ends lost 6 bases and 0 bases respectively, with 6 bases between them. The CDR3 DNA sequence: TGTGCCATCAGCAGGGCCTCTGGAAACACCATATATTTT. Its translation is CAISRASGNTIYF.

Relative to its sample, this clone is medium-sized. The V and J genes are TRBV6-1 and TRBJ2-7; no clear D gene. V was pared by 6 bases and J by 0 bases, with 12 bases between. The CDR3 is 14 amino acids. Germline lookup yields CDR1 MNHNS and CDR2 SASEGT. CDR3 loop: CASRPGWSSYEQYF. The CDR3 DNA sequence: TGTGCCAGCAGGCCCGGATGGAGCTCCTACGAGCAGTACTTC.

This clone was detected only a few times. V and J are TRBV27 and TRBJ1-1, with D unclear. Germline CDR1 and CDR2: MNHEY and SMNVEV (reference sequence). Trimming cost V 5 bases and J 2 bases, with 15 bases left between them. The CDR3 is made up of 15 amino acids. The CDR3 here is CASSTRHESNTEAFF. The CDR3 nucleotides read TGTGCCAGCAGTACCCGACATGAGTCTAACACTGAAGCTTTCTTT.

At least ten counts were recorded for this clone. V gene TRBV18 combines with J gene TRBJ2-1; D call uncertain. The CDR3 has 13 residues. Trimming removed 4 bases at V and 7 bases at J, with 11 bases between. Germline assignment: CDR1 KGHSH and CDR2 LQKENI. The CDR3 protein is CASSLGPYNEQFF. The CDR3 DNA reads as TGTGCCAGCTCACTTGGACCTTATAATGAGCAGTTCTTC.

This clone was picked up a small number of times. The chain uses TRBV28 and TRBJ2-7, with D possibly being TRBD1 (5 bases). The germline V and J ends were trimmed by 6 bases and 3 bases, with 18 bases remaining between them. Germline V gives CDR1 MDHEN, CDR2 SYDVKM. The CDR3 spans 15 residues. The CDR3 bases are TGTGCCAGCAGCGTAACCTTGACAGCATACTACGAGCAGTACTTC. Translated, it gives CASSVTLTAYYEQYF.

This clone was seen ten or more times. The DNA of the CDR3 is TGTGCCAGCAGTTACTCGATAGTACCGGCCTACCTTAATGAAAAACTGTTTTTT. It translates to CASSYSIVPAYLNEKLFF. This sequence joins TRBV6-5 and TRBJ1-4; no definite D call. The V and J ends lost 0 bases and 4 bases respectively, with 18 bases between them. Germline values: CDR1 MNHEY, CDR2 SVGAGI. This CDR3 is built from 18 residues.

In the case of this clone: A much larger clone differs by one base, so this may be a read error. The identical CDR3 is also encoded by other nucleotide sequences in the sample. The J gene is TRBJ2-1, the V gene TRBV5-1, with 7 nucleotides matching TRBD2. There are 15 residues in the CDR3. With 5 bases clipped from V and 3 bases from J, the junction kept 8 bases outside the gene matches. The germline V gene has CDR1 SGHRS and CDR2 YFSETQ. CDR3 loop: CASRGGASGYNEQFF. For the CDR3, the DNA is TGCGCCAGCAGGGGTGGGGCTAGCGGCTACAATGAGCAGTTCTTC.

There are many counts of this clone. The chain combines TRBV13 with TRBJ2-1, with D tentatively TRBD1 (6 bases). The CDR3 spans 13 residues. Trimming removed 4 bases at V and 15 bases at J, with 19 bases between. CDR1 is PRHDT and CDR2 is FYEKMQ in the germline V gene (reference sequence). The CDR3 spells CASSSNRALNRFF. CDR3 DNA: TGTGCCAGCAGCTCAAACAGGGCGCTGAACAGGTTCTTC. The variable domain in full, completed from reference TRBV13 and TRBJ2-1, reads AAGVIQSPRHLIKEKRETATLKCYPIPRHDTVYWYQQGPGQDPQFLISFYEKMQSDKGSIPDRFSAQQFSDYHSELNMSSLELGDSALYFCASSSNRALNRFFGPGTRLTVL.

This chain links TRBV5-1 with TRBJ2-7, with 7 positions matching TRBD1. The CDR3 is made up of 12 amino acids. The V gene's germline CDR1 is SGHRS and CDR2 YFSETQ. Trimming took 3 bases from V and 7 from J; bases not matched to a gene: 4. The CDR3 DNA is TGCGCCAGCAGCTCGGGACAGCTAGAGCAGTACTTC. Encoded protein: CASSSGQLEQYF.

The rearrangement uses TRBV20-1 and TRBJ2-3; 11 bases line up with TRBD2. CDR3 length: 20 amino acids. With V trimmed by 0 bases and J by 1 base, 15 bases remained unmatched. Germline-derived CDR1 and CDR2 are DFQATT and SNEGSKA (reference sequence). The CDR3 region has the DNA TGCAGTGCTAGAGATCAAAGGCTAGCGGGAGGAGCCGTCGGCACAGATACGCAGTATTTT. Translated: CSARDQRLAGGAVGTDTQYF.

This clone is classed as medium-sized (0.01 to 0.1%). CDR3 sequence (DNA): TGTGCCACCAGCAAACCTAGCGAAAGCACAGATACGCAGTATTTT. This translates into CATSKPSESTDTQYF. The V call is TRBV15, the J call TRBJ2-3; D is perhaps TRBD2 (6 bases). V was trimmed by 4 bases and J by 0 bases, leaving 11 bases between them. Germline CDR1 LNHNV, CDR2 YYDKDF (reference sequence). The CDR3 extends over 15 amino acids.

This clone has ten or more counts. As DNA, the CDR3 is TGCAGCGGTACAGGGCAGCGGGGGACCGGGGAGCTGTTTTTT. Residues: CSGTGQRGTGELFF. The rearrangement uses TRBV29-1 and TRBJ2-2, with 8 positions matching TRBD2. The germline V gene has CDR1 SQVTM and CDR2 ANQGSEA. The V segment lost 7 bases and the J segment 5 bases; nucleotides outside the gene matches: 9. CDR3 length equals 14 residues.

This clone is deemed medium-sized. The chain has TRBV3-1 and TRBJ1-1, with unresolved D. The CDR3 runs to 14 residues. The V and J ends lost 0 bases and 6 bases respectively, with 11 bases between them. CDR1 and CDR2 (germline): LGHDT, YNNKEL (reference sequence). The CDR3 DNA reads as TGTGCCAGCAGCCAAGAAGAACACGCGGCTGAAGCTTTCTTT. Translating gives CASSQEEHAAEAFF. Looking up the rest from reference TRBV3-1 and TRBJ1-1 gives the full variable domain: DTAVSQTPKYLVTQMGNDKSIKCEQNLGHDTMYWYKQDSKKFLKIMFSYNNKELIINETVPNRFSPKSPDKAHLNLHINSLELGDSAVYFCASSQEEHAAEAFFGQGTRLTVV.